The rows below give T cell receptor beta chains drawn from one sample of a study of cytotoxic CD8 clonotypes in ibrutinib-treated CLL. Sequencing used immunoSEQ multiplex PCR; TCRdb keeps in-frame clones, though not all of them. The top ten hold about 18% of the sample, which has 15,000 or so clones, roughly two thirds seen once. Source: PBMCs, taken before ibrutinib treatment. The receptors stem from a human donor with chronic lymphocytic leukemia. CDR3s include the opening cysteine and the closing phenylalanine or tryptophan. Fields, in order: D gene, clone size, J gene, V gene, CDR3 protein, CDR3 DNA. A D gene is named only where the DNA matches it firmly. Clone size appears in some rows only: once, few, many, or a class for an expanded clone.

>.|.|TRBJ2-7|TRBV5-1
CASSSTGRGGSEQYF
TGCGCCAGCAGCTCGACTGGTCGTGGGGGAAGCGAGCAGTACTTC
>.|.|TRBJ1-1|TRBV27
CASSLFANTEAFF
TGTGCCAGCAGTTTATTTGCGAACACTGAAGCTTTCTTT
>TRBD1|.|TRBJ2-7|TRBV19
CASQLGSGTGLSYEQYF
TGTGCCAGTCAGCTCGGGTCCGGGACAGGCCTCTCCTACGAGCAGTACTTC
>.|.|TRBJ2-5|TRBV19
CASNSGPGVSETQYF
TGTGCCAGTAATTCGGGTCCTGGGGTGTCGGAGACCCAGTACTTC
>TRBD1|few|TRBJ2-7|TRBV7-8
CASSWEGTGYEQYF
TGTGCCAGCAGCTGGGAAGGGACAGGCTACGAGCAGTACTTC
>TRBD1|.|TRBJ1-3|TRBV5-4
CASSWDRAVSGNTIYF
TGTGCCAGCAGCTGGGACAGGGCCGTCTCTGGAAACACCATATATTTT
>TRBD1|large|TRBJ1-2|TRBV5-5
CASSSGTGSFGYTF
TGTGCCAGCAGCTCCGGGACAGGGAGCTTTGGCTACACCTTC
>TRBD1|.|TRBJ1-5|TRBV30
CAWGTGGDQPQHF
TGTGCCTGGGGGACAGGGGGCGACCAGCCCCAGCATTTT
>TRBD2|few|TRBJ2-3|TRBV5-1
CASSLGLAGPFTDTQYF
TGCGCCAGCAGCTTGGGACTAGCGGGCCCCTTCACAGATACGCAGTATTTT
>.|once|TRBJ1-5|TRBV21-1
CASRGLVARNQPQHF
TGTGCCAGCAGGGGTCTGGTCGCGAGGAATCAGCCCCAGCATTTT
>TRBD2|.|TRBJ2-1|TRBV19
CASSTRTRSREQFF
TGTGCCAGTAGTACCAGGACTAGATCAAGGGAGCAGTTCTTC
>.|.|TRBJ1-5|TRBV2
CASSLGEGNQPQHF
TGTGCCAGCAGTTTGGGGGAGGGCAATCAGCCCCAGCATTTT
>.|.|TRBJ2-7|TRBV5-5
CASSPGARTSYEQYF
TGTGCCAGCAGCCCGGGGGCCAGAACCTCCTACGAGCAGTACTTC
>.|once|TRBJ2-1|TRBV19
CASSIRTVTNEQFF
TGTGCCAGTAGTATCCGGACGGTGACCAATGAGCAGTTCTTC
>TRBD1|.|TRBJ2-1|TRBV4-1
CASSQGTGRRFF
TGCGCCAGCAGCCAGGGGACAGGGCGACGGTTCTTC